What follows describes a single TCR beta chain. Germline assignment: CDR1 SGDLS and CDR2 YYNGEE. The CDR3 extends over 15 amino acids. V shed 1 base and J shed 4 bases, with 14 bases lying between them. The data were taken from a study of shared clonotypes between healthy human individuals. The assay used deep level. The assay was immunoSEQ multiplex PCR, and TCRdb's table has in-frame clones only and misses some. The repertoire holds approximately 1.4 million clones, 95% to 99% seen once, with approximately 0.44% in the top ten. The source material was naive CD4+ T cells sorted from blood. Subset given: CD45RA+ positively selected. The receptor was derived from a man aged 30 to 39 in good health. This rearrangement joins TRBV9 to TRBJ1-2, with D uncertain. DNA of the CDR3: TGTGCCAGCAGCGTATCTGACCGAGCATCCTATGGCTACACCTTC. This gives the protein CASSVSDRASYGYTF.